The source of this T cell receptor (beta chain) is a study of response to subunit inactivated influenza vaccine. V trimming: 4 bases; J trimming: 4 bases; junction bases outside the gene matches: 7. The CDR3 length is 15 residues. Germline V gives CDR1 LGHNA, CDR2 YSLEER. This clonotype was detected ten times or more. Its antigen is still unknown. In TCRdb, the RT-PCR reads were re-called with MiXCR into one record per CDR3 protein. The top ten hold less than 7% of the sample, which has around 710,000 distinct CDR3 sequences, about 15% seen once. Broader study findings: A suggestion made by the authors is that each seasonal influenza vaccination recruits few new T cells.

The clonotype originates from a man aged 45-65 years who received an inactivated influenza vaccine. The sample was PBMCs from blood, taken less than 15 days before vaccination. The rearrangement links TRBV4-3 to TRBJ2-3, with 8 positions matching TRBD2. The CDR3 loop is CASSRVAGSPDTQYF. CDR3 DNA sequence: TGCGCCAGCAGCCGAGTAGCGGGGAGCCCAGATACGCAGTATTTT.